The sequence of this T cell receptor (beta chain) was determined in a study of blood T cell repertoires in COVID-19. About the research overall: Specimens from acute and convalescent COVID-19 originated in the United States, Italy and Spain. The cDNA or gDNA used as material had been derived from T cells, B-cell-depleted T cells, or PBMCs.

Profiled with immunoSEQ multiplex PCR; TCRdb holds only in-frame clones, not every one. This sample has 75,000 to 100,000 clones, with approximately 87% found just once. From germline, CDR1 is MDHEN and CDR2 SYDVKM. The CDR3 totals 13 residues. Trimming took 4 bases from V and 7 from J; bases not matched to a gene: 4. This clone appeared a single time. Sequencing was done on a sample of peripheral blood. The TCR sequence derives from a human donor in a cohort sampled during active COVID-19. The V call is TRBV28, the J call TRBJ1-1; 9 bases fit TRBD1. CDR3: CASSSGQGFEAFF. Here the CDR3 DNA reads TGTGCCAGCAGTTCCGGACAGGGGTTTGAAGCTTTCTTT.